The 30 T cell receptor beta chains reported below all come from one sample, sequenced in a study of early T cells in non-severe SARS-CoV-2 infection. TCRdb passed the 5' RACE reads through MiXCR, listing each CDR3 protein once. The sample lists approximately 46,000 distinct CDR3 sequences; about a tenth were seen once. Sequenced sample: whole blood. The receptors shown here come from an adult who was a healthcare worker with PCR-confirmed SARS-CoV-2 infection or an uninfected control (not recorded which).

V usage is TRBV2 and J usage is TRBJ2-1; 7 bases agree with TRBD2. The CDR3 sequence is 14 residues long. V lost 8 bases, J lost 4 bases, and 8 bases stayed unmatched. The V gene's germline CDR1 is SNHLY and CDR2 FYNNEI. CDR3 DNA sequence: TGTGCCAGCTGGGTTGCGGGAGCGTACAATGAGCAGTTCTTC. It is translated as CASWVAGAYNEQFF.

This clonotype was recorded many times. The rearrangement links TRBV10-3 to TRBJ2-7, with TRBD1 matching 9 bases. With 3 bases clipped from V and 2 bases from J, the junction kept 8 bases outside the gene matches. This CDR3 contains 16 residues. Germline V lookup: CDR1 ENHRY, CDR2 SYGVKD. The CDR3 loop reads CAISDGGGTGTYEQYF. The DNA for the CDR3 is TGTGCCATCAGTGATGGCGGCGGGACAGGGACCTACGAGCAGTACTTC.

This clonotype was found many times. The V gene is TRBV29-1, the J gene TRBJ2-2, with a possible D match to TRBD1 (5 bases). The CDR3 spans 13 residues. Trimming removed 3 bases at V and 4 bases at J, with 9 bases between. Germline assignment: CDR1 SQVTM and CDR2 ANQGSEA. This CDR3 is CSVDFQGTGELFF. The CDR3 DNA follows: TGCAGCGTTGATTTTCAGGGCACCGGGGAGCTGTTTTTT.

This clonotype was found a few times. In DNA, the CDR3 is TGCGCCAGCAGTGCTGGACTAGCGGGAGGACTCACAGATACGCAGTATTTT. Its translation: CASSAGLAGGLTDTQYF. V is TRBV10-2 and J is TRBJ2-3, with 14 nucleotides matching TRBD2. This CDR3 has 17 residues. J gave up 2 bases and V 4 bases, and 5 bases lay outside the gene matches. The germline V gene encodes CDR1 WSHSY and CDR2 SAAADI.

The sample holds many counts of this clonotype. J is TRBJ2-5 and V is TRBV6-1; D call uncertain. The CDR3 has 14 residues. Trimming shortened V by 6 bases and J by 5 bases, and 16 bases separated the two germline ends. Germline V gene lookup returns CDR1 MNHNS and CDR2 SASEGT. CDR3 DNA: TGTGCCAGCAGAGCACCGGCCAAAGGGGAGACCCAGTACTTC. As protein: CASRAPAKGETQYF.

CDR3 DNA sequence: TGCGCCAGCAGCCAAGTTAGCGGGACGGCAATTTTCTTC. Protein sequence: CASSQVSGTAIFF. The chain has TRBV4-3 and TRBJ2-1; 8 bases are a match to TRBD2. The J segment lost 16 bases and the V segment lost 1 base, leaving 9 bases of the junction unmatched. The CDR3 loop spans 13 amino acids. Germline V lookup: CDR1 LGHNA, CDR2 YSLEER.

This clonotype came up a few times. The chain is built from TRBV29-1 and TRBJ2-7; no firm D call. The CDR3 runs to 11 residues. From germline, CDR1 is SQVTM and CDR2 ANQGSEA. The V gene lost 3 bases and the J gene lost 1 base, with 4 bases spanning the gap. The CDR3: CSVEVSYEQYF. CDR3 coding DNA: TGCAGCGTTGAGGTATCCTACGAGCAGTACTTC.

This clonotype turned up a few times. The chain employs TRBV28 and TRBJ2-1, with 7 bases identical to TRBD2. The CDR3 length is 12 residues. Germline assignment: CDR1 MDHEN and CDR2 SYDVKM. V lost 5 bases, J lost 14 bases, and 9 bases stayed unmatched. Here the CDR3 reads CASSPRGKFEFF. For the CDR3, the DNA is TGTGCCAGCAGTCCGCGGGGGAAATTCGAGTTCTTC. Full variable domain (rest looked up from reference TRBV28 and TRBJ2-1): DVKVTQSSRYLVKRTGEKVFLECVQDMDHENMFWYRQDPGLGLRLIYFSYDVKMKEKGDIPEGYSVSREKKERFSLILESASTNQTSMYLCASSPRGKFEFFGPGTRLTVL.

This clonotype has at least ten counts. The rearrangement uses TRBV30 and TRBJ1-1; D is undetermined. Germline CDR1 is GTSNPN and CDR2 is SVGIG (reference sequence). CDR3 length: 12 residues. V was pared by 4 bases and J by 1 base, with 7 bases between. The CDR3 DNA follows: TGTGCCTGGATTCCCTCGAACACTGAAGCTTTCTTT. Protein: CAWIPSNTEAFF.

This clonotype came up many times. The V gene is TRBV19, the J gene TRBJ1-2; D is possibly TRBD1 (5 bases). The CDR3 is made up of 13 amino acids. Germline V gene sequence: CDR1 LNHDA, CDR2 SQIVND (reference sequence). The V gene lost 3 bases and the J gene lost 7 bases, with 12 bases spanning the gap. CDR3 sequence (DNA): TGTGCCAGTAGTATCGGGGGGTCATCTGGCTACACCTTC. Translating it yields CASSIGGSSGYTF.

This chain connects TRBV5-1 to TRBJ1-1; D remains ambiguous. Germline values: CDR1 SGHRS, CDR2 YFSETQ. The CDR3 runs to 12 residues. The ends were cut back, 4 bases at V and 4 bases at J, with 8 bases in the middle. The CDR3 region is CASSRPGTEAFF. The CDR3 DNA sequence: TGCGCCAGCAGCCGGCCGGGCACTGAAGCTTTCTTT.

The chain combines TRBV20-1 with TRBJ2-4, with TRBD2 matching over 10 bases. CDR3 length: 15 residues. J was trimmed by 1 base and V by 5 bases; bases with no gene match: 5. CDR1 is DFQATT and CDR2 is SNEGSKA in the germline V gene (reference sequence). For the CDR3, the DNA is TGCAGTGCTTCTCTAGCGGGAGAGGCCAAAAACATTCAGTACTTC. This gives the protein CSASLAGEAKNIQYF.

The rearrangement links TRBV28 to TRBJ2-5, with D uncertain. The germline V gene encodes CDR1 MDHEN and CDR2 SYDVKM. This CDR3 region has 13 residues. Trimming removed 1 base at V and 5 bases at J, with 8 bases between. The CDR3 reads CASSLSERETQYF. The CDR3 nucleotides read TGTGCCAGCAGTTTATCCGAAAGGGAGACCCAGTACTTC.

The chain uses TRBV6-2 or TRBV6-3 and TRBJ2-1; unclear D gene. Trimming took off 5 bases at V and 0 bases at J, with 14 bases between the two ends. Germline V gives CDR1 MNHEY, CDR2 SVGEGT. The CDR3 spans 16 residues. The CDR3 DNA is TGTGCCAGCAGTCAACCGGGCATCTACTCCTACAATGAGCAGTTCTTC. It is translated as CASSQPGIYSYNEQFF.

This clonotype was recorded a few times. The chain combines TRBV24-1 with TRBJ2-7, with D hard to call. This CDR3 contains 13 residues. Germline lookup yields CDR1 KGHDR and CDR2 SFDVKD. The V end was cut by 1 base, the J end by 8 bases, with 11 bases between. The CDR3 region has the DNA TGTGCCACCAGTGATTTCCGGAGTGTCAAGCAGTACTTC. Its protein product is CATSDFRSVKQYF.

This clonotype came up a few times. J is TRBJ2-1 and V is TRBV6-5; unclear D gene. The CDR3 is 15 amino acids. Germline CDR1 MNHEY, CDR2 SVGAGI. V lost 2 bases to trimming and J lost 4 bases, with 12 bases between them. CDR3 residues: CASSYVPSLYNEQFF. CDR3 DNA: TGTGCCAGCAGTTACGTACCTTCCCTATACAATGAGCAGTTCTTC.

V usage is TRBV21-1 and J usage is TRBJ2-7; the table's D call TRBD1 went unverified against the DNA. TRBV21-1 is reported as a pseudogene. This CDR3 region has 16 residues. In DNA form, the CDR3 reads TGTGCCAGCGGATCCCACACAGGGGCCAGCTCCTACGAGCAGTACTTC. Translating gives CASGSHTGASSYEQYF.

This clonotype was recorded a few times. The rearrangement uses TRBV7-8 and TRBJ2-1; perhaps TRBD1 as D (6 bases). Trimming stripped 2 bases from V and 8 bases from J, with 16 bases between. This CDR3 is 15 amino acids long. Looked up from germline, CDR1 is SGHVS and CDR2 is FQNEAQ. The CDR3 spells CASSLSRGGLDEQFF. In DNA, the CDR3 is TGTGCCAGCAGCTTATCCAGGGGTGGGCTGGATGAGCAGTTCTTC.

This clonotype appeared many times. The chain combines TRBV28 with TRBJ2-7; D unresolved. The CDR3 covers 13 residues. V shed 5 bases and J shed 1 base, with 9 bases lying between them. Per germline, CDR1 MDHEN and CDR2 SYDVKM. This chain's CDR3 is CASSPGVSYEQYF. The DNA for the CDR3 is TGTGCCAGCAGTCCGGGTGTGTCCTACGAGCAGTACTTC.

This clonotype was detected ten times or more. This chain connects TRBV12-3 or TRBV12-4 to TRBJ1-2; no firm D call. The CDR3 covers 8 residues. Trimming stripped 10 bases from V and 14 bases from J, with 11 bases between. The CDR3 loop is CANAPGTF. The CDR3 nucleotides read TGTGCCAACGCGCCTGGGACCTTC.

This clonotype was recorded a few times. The chain is built from TRBV11-2 and TRBJ1-1; 7 nucleotides match TRBD1. V lost 1 base, J lost 4 bases, and 9 bases stayed unmatched. The CDR3 is 16 amino acids. CDR1 and CDR2 (germline): SGHAT, FQNNGV. The CDR3 bases are TGTGCCAGCAGCTTAGTCAGGGGCAGGGGGTTCACTGAAGCTTTCTTT. It yields the protein CASSLVRGRGFTEAFF.

This clonotype was recorded at least ten times. The V gene is TRBV6-9, the J gene TRBJ2-7, with D possibly being TRBD1 (5 bases). In germline, CDR1 is MNHGY, CDR2 SVAAGI. V was trimmed by 5 bases and J by 0 bases, leaving 11 bases between them. The CDR3 length is 14 residues. Here the CDR3 DNA reads TGTGCCAGCAGTCAACAGGATACCTCCTACGAGCAGTACTTC. It specifies CASSQQDTSYEQYF.

This chain uses TRBV20-1 with TRBJ2-5; D unclear. In germline, CDR1 is DFQATT, CDR2 SNEGSKA (reference sequence). V lost 4 bases and J 2 bases, leaving 5 bases between the germline ends. The CDR3 is 11 amino acids. The DNA for the CDR3 is TGCAGTGCTATTAGGCAAGAGACCCAGTACTTC. Translated, it gives CSAIRQETQYF.

This clonotype was found many times. V usage is TRBV29-1 and J usage is TRBJ1-5; 7 positions agree with TRBD1. The CDR3 totals 13 residues. Germline CDR1 SQVTM, CDR2 ANQGSEA. V lost 2 bases, J lost 7 bases, and 5 bases stayed unmatched. The CDR3 loop is CSVETGAGQPQHF. Here the CDR3 DNA reads TGCAGCGTTGAAACAGGGGCAGGCCAGCCCCAGCATTTT.

This clonotype ranks as medium-sized. The J gene is TRBJ2-7, the V gene TRBV20-1, with 14 bases that match TRBD2. The CDR3 extends over 18 amino acids. Germline assignment: CDR1 DFQATT and CDR2 SNEGSKA (reference sequence). J gave up 3 bases and V 4 bases, and 14 bases lay outside the gene matches. The CDR3 loop is CSATSGLAGVGGVYEQYF. CDR3 in DNA: TGCAGTGCTACATCGGGACTAGCGGGAGTTGGGGGTGTCTACGAGCAGTACTTC.

This clonotype has ten or more counts. The chain employs TRBV6-1 and TRBJ2-3; 9 bases align to TRBD2. The CDR3 extends over 19 amino acids. V was clipped by 7 bases and J by 2 bases; unmatched bases: 19. The germline gives CDR1 MNHNS, CDR2 SASEGT. CDR3 DNA sequence: TGTGCCAGCAACCCGAAAGGGTTCGGGCTAGCGGGGTACACAGATACGCAGTATTTT. Translated, it gives CASNPKGFGLAGYTDTQYF.

The V gene is TRBV29-1, the J gene TRBJ2-7; 7 bases line up with TRBD1. The CDR3 is made up of 13 amino acids. Germline assignment: CDR1 SQVTM and CDR2 ANQGSEA. The ends lost 4 bases at V and 2 bases at J; junction bases unmatched: 5. CDR3 sequence (DNA): TGCAGCGTTGCCAGGGGGAAAGCCTACGAGCAGTACTTC. This codes for CSVARGKAYEQYF.

This clonotype was counted at least ten times. This sequence joins TRBV6-1 and TRBJ2-3; unclear D gene. Germline V CDR1 and CDR2: MNHNS, SASEGT. The V and J ends lost 8 bases and 2 bases respectively, with 14 bases between them. The CDR3 has 14 amino acids. CDR3 protein: CASGVEHLTDTQYF. The CDR3, as DNA: TGTGCCAGCGGAGTAGAACACCTCACAGATACGCAGTATTTT.

This clonotype was counted at least ten times. V and J are TRBV6-2 or TRBV6-3 and TRBJ2-4, with 8 bases aligning to TRBD1. The length of the CDR3 is 24 residues. The germline CDR1 and CDR2 sequences are MNHEY and SVGEGT. V lost 0 bases, J lost 0 bases, and 25 bases stayed unmatched. The CDR3 DNA reads TGTGCCAGCAGTTACTCGAATGATGGACAGGGATCGATCAGAGATAAACTAGCCAAAAACATTCAGTACTTC. It codes for CASSYSNDGQGSIRDKLAKNIQYF.

As concerns this clonotype: A much bigger clone sits one base away, suggesting this may be a read error. The chain links TRBV18 to TRBJ2-3; 7 positions match TRBD2. Germline loops: CDR1 KGHSH, CDR2 LQKENI. The CDR3 is 15 residues long. The chain's CDR3 is CVSSPSSGVTDTQYF. The DNA for the CDR3 is TGTGTCAGCTCACCATCGAGCGGGGTCACAGATACGCAGTATTTT.